This T cell receptor beta chain is drawn from a study of blood T cell repertoires in COVID-19. Only in-frame clones appear in the TCRdb table, and some are missing; sequencing was by immunoSEQ multiplex PCR. This sample has roughly 150,000 clones, with 83% found just once. The CDR3 runs to 17 residues. V was pared by 1 base and J by 11 bases, with 24 bases between. Per germline, CDR1 SNHLY and CDR2 FYNNEI. V is TRBV2 and J is TRBJ2-1, with D tentatively TRBD2 (5 bases). Input material: peripheral blood. This TCR was recovered from a woman aged 80 or over with acute or convalescent COVID-19. CDR3 nucleotide sequence: TGTGCCAGCAGTGAAGGTTTAGTTTTTATCGGGGTAGACAAGCAGTTCTTC. This encodes CASSEGLVFIGVDKQFF. The whole variable domain, remainder taken from reference TRBV2 and TRBJ2-1, is EPEVTQTPSHQVTQMGQEVILRCVPISNHLYFYWYRQILGQKVEFLVSFYNNEISEKSEIFDDQFSVERPDGSNFTLKIRSTKLEDSAMYFCASSEGLVFIGVDKQFFGPGTRLTVL.